The entry below gives a single TCR beta chain sequence along with its context. Profiled with immunoSEQ multiplex PCR; TCRdb holds only in-frame clones, not every one. The sample shows around 80,000 clones, around four fifths of them seen only once. This sample was taken from a study of T cell clones after liver transplantation. Study in general: Until 12-24 months post-transplant, subjects got standard immunosuppression and no induction.

Germline V CDR1 and CDR2: GTSNPN, SVGIG (reference sequence). CDR3 size: 15 residues. The trim removed 7 bases at V and 5 bases at J, leaving 9 bases unmatched. The J gene is TRBJ2-2, the V gene TRBV30, with 11 bases lining up with TRBD2. This TCR was sampled from a human patient who received a liver transplant. Some T cells may be supplied by the graft donor. Here the sequenced sample was CD4+ T cells from blood, taken around 42 months after liver transplant. Written as DNA, the CDR3 is TGTGCCTCCGGGCTAGCGGGAGGTGGGACCGGGGAGCTGTTTTTT. This codes for CASGLAGGGTGELFF. The full variable domain, its missing parts supplied by reference TRBV30 and TRBJ2-2, is SQTIHQWPATLVQPVGSPLSLECTVEGTSNPNLYWYRQAAGRGLQLLFYSVGIGQISSEVPQNLSASRPQDRQFILSSKKLLLSDSGFYLCASGLAGGGTGELFFGEGSRLTVL.